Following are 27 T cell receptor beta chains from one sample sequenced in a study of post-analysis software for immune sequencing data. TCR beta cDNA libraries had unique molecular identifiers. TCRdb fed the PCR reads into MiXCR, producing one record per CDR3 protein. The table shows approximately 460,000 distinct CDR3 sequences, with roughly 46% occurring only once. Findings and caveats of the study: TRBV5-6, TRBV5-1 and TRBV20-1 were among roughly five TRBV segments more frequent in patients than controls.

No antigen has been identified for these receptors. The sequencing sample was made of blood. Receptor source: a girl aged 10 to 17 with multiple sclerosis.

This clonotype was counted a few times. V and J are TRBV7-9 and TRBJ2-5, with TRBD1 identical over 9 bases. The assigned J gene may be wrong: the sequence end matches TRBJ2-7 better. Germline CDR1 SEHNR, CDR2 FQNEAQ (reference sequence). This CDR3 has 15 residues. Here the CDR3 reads CASSLPGQGIHEQYF. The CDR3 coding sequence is TGTGCCAGCAGCTTACCGGGACAGGGTATACACGAGCAGTACTTC.

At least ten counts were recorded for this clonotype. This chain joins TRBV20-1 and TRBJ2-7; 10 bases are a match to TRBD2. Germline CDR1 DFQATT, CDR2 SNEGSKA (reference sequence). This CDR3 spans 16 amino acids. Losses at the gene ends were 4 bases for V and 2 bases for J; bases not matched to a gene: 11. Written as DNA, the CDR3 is TGCAGTGCTACCCCAGCGGGAGGGGAGGTGCCCTACGAGCAGTACTTC. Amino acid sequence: CSATPAGGEVPYEQYF.

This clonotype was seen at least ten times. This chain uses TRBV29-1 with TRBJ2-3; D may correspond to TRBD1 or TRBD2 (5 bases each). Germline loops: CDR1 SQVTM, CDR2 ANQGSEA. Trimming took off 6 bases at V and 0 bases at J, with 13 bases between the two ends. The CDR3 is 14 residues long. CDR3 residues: CSVAGDPSTDTQYF. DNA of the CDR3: TGCAGCGTAGCCGGGGACCCTAGCACAGATACGCAGTATTTT.

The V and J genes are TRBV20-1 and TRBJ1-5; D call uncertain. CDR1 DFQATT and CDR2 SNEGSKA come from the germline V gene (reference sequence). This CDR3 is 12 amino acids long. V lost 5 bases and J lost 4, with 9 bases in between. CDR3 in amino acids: CSAPRENQPQHF. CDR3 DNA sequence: TGCAGTGCTCCCCGGGAGAATCAGCCCCAGCATTTT.

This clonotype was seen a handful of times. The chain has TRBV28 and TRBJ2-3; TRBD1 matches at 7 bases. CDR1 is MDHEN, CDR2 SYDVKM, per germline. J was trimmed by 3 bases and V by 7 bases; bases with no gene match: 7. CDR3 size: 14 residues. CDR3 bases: TGTGCCAGCAATTCATTGGGACAGACAGATACGCAGTATTTT. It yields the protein CASNSLGQTDTQYF.

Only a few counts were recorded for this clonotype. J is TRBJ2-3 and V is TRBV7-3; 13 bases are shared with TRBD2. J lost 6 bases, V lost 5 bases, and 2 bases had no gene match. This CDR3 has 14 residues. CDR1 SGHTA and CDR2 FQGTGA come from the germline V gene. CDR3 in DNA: TGTGCCAGCAGCCGGACTAGCGGGAGTGATACGCAGTATTTT. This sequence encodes CASSRTSGSDTQYF.

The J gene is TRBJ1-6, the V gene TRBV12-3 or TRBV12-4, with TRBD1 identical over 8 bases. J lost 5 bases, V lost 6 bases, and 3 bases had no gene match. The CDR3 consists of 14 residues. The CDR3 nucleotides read TGTGCCAGCAGCCAGGGGGCGGATAATTCACCCCTCCACTTT. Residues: CASSQGADNSPLHF.

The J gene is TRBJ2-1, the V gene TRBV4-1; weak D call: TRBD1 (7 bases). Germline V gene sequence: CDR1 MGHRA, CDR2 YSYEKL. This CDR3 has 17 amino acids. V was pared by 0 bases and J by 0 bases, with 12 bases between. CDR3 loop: CASSQEWRGPSYNEQFF. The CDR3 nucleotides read TGCGCCAGCAGCCAAGAGTGGAGGGGGCCCTCCTACAATGAGCAGTTCTTC.

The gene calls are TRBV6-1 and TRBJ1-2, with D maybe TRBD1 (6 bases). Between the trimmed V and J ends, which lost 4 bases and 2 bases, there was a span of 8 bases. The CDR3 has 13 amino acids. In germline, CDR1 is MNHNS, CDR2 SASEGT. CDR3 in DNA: TGTGCCAGCAGTGTGGGGACAAACTATGGCTACACCTTC. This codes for CASSVGTNYGYTF.

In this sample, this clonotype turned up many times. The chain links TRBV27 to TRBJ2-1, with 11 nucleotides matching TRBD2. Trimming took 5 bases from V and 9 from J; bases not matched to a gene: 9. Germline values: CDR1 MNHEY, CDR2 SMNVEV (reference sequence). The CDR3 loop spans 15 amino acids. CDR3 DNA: TGTGCCAGCAGTGAACTAGCGGGAGTTAATGGTGAGCAGTTCTTC. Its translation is CASSELAGVNGEQFF.

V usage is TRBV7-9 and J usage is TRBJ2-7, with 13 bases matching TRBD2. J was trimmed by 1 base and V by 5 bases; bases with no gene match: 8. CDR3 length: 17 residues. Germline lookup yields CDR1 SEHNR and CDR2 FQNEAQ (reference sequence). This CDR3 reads CASSPRTSGSQSYEQYF. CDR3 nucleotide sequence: TGTGCCAGCAGCCCGCGGACTAGCGGGAGTCAGTCCTACGAGCAGTACTTC.

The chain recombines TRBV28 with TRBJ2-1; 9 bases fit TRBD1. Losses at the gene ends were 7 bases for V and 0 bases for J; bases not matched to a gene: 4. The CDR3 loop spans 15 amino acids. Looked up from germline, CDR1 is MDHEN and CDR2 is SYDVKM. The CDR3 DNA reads TGTGCCAGCAATGGACAGGGGAGCTCCTACAATGAGCAGTTCTTC. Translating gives CASNGQGSSYNEQFF.

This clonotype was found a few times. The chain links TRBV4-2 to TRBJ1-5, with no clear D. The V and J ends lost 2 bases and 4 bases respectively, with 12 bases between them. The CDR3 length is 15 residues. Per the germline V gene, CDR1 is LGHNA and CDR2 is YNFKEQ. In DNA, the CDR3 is TGTGCCAGCAGCCAACCCGACACCAGGAATCAGCCCCAGCATTTT. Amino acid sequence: CASSQPDTRNQPQHF.

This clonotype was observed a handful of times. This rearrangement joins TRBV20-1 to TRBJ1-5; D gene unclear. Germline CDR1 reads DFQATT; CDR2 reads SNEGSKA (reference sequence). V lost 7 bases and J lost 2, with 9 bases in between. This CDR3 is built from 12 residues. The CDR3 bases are TGCAGTGGTACAGACCGCAATCAGCCCCAGCATTTT. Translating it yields CSGTDRNQPQHF.

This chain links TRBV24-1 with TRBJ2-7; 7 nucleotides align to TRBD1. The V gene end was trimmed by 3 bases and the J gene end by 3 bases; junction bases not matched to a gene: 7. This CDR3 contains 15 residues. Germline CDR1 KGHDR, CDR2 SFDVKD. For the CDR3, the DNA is TGTGCCACCAGTGATCCAAGACAGGGCCGCTACGAGCAGTACTTC. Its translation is CATSDPRQGRYEQYF.

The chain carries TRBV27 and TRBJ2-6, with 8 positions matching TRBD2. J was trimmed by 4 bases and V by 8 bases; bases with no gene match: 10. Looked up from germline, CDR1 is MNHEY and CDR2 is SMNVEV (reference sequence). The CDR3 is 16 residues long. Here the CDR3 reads CASAGLDAYGANVLTF. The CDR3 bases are TGTGCCAGCGCGGGACTAGATGCATACGGGGCCAACGTCCTGACTTTC.

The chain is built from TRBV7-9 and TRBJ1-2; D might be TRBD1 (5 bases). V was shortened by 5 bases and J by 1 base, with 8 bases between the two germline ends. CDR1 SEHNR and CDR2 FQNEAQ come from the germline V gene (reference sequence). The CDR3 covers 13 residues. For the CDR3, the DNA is TGTGCCAGCAGCGACAGATTTAACTATGGCTACACCTTC. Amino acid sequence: CASSDRFNYGYTF.

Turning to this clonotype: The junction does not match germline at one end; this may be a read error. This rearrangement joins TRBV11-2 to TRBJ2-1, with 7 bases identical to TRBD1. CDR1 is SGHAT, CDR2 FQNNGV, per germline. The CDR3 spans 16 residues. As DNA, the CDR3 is TGTGCCAGCAGCTTAAGGGGTACAGGGGCTCAGAATGAGCGGTTCTTC. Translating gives CASSLRGTGAQNERFF.

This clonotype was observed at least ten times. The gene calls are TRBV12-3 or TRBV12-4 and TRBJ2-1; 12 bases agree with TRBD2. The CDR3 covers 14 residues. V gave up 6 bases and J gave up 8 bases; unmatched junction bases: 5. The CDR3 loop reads CASRLAGGYDEQFF. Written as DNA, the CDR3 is TGTGCCAGCAGGCTAGCGGGAGGGTACGATGAGCAGTTCTTC.

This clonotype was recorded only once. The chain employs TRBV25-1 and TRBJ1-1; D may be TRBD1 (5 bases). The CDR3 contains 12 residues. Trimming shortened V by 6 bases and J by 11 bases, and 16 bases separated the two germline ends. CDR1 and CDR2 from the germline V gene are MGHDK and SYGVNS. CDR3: CASRSTESNAFF. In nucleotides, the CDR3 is TGTGCCAGCAGATCGACAGAATCTAACGCTTTCTTT.

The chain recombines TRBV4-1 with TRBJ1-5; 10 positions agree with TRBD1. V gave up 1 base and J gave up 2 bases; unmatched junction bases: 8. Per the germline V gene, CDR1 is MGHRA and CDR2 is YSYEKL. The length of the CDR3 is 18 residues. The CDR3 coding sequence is TGCGCCAGCAGCCAAGTGCGGACAGGGGGGGATGGCAATCAGCCCCAGCATTTT. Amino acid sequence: CASSQVRTGGDGNQPQHF.

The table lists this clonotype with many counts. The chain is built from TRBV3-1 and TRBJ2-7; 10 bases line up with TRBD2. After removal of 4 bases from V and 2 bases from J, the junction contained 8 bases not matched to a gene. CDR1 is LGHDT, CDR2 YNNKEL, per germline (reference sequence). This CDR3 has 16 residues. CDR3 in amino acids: CASSLGAGGSAYEQYF. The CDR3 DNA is TGTGCCAGCAGCCTAGGAGCGGGAGGGTCGGCCTACGAGCAGTACTTC.

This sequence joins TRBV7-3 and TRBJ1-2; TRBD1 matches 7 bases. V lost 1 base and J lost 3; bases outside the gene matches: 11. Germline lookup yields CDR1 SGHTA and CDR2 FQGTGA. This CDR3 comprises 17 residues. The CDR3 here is CASSLNAGGTEDYGYTF. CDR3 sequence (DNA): TGTGCCAGCAGCTTAAACGCGGGGGGGACAGAAGACTATGGCTACACCTTC. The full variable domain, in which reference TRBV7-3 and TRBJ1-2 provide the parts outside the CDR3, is GAGVSQTPSNKVTEKGKYVELRCDPISGHTALYWYRQSLGQGPEFLIYFQGTGAADDSGLPNDRFFAVRPEGSVSTLKIQRTERGDSAVYLCASSLNAGGTEDYGYTFGSGTRLTVV.

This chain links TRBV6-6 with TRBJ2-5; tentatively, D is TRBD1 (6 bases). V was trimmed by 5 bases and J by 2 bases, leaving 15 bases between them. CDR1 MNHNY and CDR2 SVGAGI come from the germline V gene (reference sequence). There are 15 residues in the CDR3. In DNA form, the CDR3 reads TGTGCCAGCAGTGACGAGAGGACAGCACAAGAGACCCAGTACTTC. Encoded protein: CASSDERTAQETQYF.

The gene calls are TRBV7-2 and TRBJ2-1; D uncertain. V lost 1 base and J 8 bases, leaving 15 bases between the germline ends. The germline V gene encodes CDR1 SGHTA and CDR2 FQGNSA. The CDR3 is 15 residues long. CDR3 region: CASSLEHTPGYEQFF. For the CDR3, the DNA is TGTGCCAGCAGCTTAGAACACACTCCCGGCTATGAGCAGTTCTTC.

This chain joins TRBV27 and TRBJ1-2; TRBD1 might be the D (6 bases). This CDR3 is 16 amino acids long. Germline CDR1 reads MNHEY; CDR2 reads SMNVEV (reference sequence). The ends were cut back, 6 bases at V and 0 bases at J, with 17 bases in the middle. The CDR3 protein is CASRKTGRGTNYGYTF. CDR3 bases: TGTGCCAGCAGGAAAACAGGGAGGGGTACTAACTATGGCTACACCTTC.

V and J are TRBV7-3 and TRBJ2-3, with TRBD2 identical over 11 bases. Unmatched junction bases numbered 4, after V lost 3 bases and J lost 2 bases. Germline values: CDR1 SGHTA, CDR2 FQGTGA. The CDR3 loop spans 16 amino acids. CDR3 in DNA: TGTGCCAGCAGCTTTCTAGCGGGAGGAGACACAGATACGCAGTATTTT. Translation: CASSFLAGGDTDTQYF. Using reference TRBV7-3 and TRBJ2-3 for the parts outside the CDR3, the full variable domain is GAGVSQTPSNKVTEKGKYVELRCDPISGHTALYWYRQSLGQGPEFLIYFQGTGAADDSGLPNDRFFAVRPEGSVSTLKIQRTERGDSAVYLCASSFLAGGDTDTQYFGPGTRLTVL.